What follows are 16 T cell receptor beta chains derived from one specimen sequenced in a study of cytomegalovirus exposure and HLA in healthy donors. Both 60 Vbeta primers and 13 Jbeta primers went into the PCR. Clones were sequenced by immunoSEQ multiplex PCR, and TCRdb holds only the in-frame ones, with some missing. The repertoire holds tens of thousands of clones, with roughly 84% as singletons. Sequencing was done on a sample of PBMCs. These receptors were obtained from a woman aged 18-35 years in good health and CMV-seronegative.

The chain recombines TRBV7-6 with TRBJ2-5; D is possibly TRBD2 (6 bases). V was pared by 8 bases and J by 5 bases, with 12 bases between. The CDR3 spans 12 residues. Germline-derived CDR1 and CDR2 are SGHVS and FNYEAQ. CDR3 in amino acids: CASGIGGETQYF. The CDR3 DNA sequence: TGTGCCAGCGGCATCGGAGGGGAGACCCAGTACTTC.

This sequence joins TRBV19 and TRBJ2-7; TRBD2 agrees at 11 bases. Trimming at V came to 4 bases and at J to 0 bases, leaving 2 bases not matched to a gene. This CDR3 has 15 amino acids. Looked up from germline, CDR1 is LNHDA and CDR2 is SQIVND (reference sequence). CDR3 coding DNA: TGTGCCAGTAGTACCACTAGCGGGGGCTCCTACGAGCAGTACTTC. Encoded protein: CASSTTSGGSYEQYF.

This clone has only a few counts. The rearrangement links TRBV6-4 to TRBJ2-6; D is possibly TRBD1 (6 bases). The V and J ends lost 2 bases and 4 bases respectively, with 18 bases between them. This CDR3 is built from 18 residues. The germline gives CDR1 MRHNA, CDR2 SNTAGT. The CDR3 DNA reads TGTGCCAGCAGTGACGAGGACAGAGGGGGTTCGGGGGCCAACGTCCTGACTTTC. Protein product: CASSDEDRGGSGANVLTF.

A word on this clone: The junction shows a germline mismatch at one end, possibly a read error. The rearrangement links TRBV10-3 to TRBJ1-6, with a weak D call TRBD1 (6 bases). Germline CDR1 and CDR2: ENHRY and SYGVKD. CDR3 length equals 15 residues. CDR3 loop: CAISESLQGSSPLNF. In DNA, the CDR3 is TGTGCCATCAGTGAGTCGTTACAGGGAAGTTCACCCCTCAACTTT.

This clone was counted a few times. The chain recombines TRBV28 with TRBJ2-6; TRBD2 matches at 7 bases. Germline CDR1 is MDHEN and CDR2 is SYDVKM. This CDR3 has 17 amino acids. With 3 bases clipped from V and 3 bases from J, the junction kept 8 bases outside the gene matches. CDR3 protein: CASSFGGGYGGANVLTF. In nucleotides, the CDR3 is TGTGCCAGCAGTTTTGGGGGGGGTTACGGTGGGGCCAACGTCCTGACTTTC.

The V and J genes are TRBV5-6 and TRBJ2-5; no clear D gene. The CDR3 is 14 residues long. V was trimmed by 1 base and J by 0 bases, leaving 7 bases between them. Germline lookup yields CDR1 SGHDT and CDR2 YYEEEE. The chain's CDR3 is CASSLTAYQETQYF. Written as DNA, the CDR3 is TGTGCCAGCAGCTTGACAGCCTACCAAGAGACCCAGTACTTC.

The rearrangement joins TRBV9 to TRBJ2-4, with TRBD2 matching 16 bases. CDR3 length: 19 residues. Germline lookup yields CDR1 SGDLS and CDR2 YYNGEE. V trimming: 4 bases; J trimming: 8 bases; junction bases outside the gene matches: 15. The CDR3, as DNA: TGTGCCAGCAGCCCGGGACTGGGACTAGCGGGAGGGTCAGGGGACATTCAGTACTTC. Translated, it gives CASSPGLGLAGGSGDIQYF. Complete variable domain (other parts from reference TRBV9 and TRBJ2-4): DSGVTQTPKHLITATGQRVTLRCSPRSGDLSVYWYQQSLDQGLQFLIQYYNGEERAKGNILERFSAQQFPDLHSELNLSSLELGDSALYFCASSPGLGLAGGSGDIQYFGAGTRLSVL.

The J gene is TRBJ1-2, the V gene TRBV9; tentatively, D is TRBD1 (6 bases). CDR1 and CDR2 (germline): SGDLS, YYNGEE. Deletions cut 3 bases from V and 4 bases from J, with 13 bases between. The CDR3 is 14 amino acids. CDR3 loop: CASSANRAGYGYTF. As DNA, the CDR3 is TGTGCCAGCAGCGCAAACAGGGCGGGCTATGGCTACACCTTC.

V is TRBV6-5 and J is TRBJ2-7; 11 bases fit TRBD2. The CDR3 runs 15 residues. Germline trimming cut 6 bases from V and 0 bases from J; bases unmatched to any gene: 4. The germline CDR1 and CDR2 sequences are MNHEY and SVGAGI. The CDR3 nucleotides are TGTGCCAGCAGCTACGGGACTAGCGGCTCCTACGAGCAGTACTTC. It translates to CASSYGTSGSYEQYF.

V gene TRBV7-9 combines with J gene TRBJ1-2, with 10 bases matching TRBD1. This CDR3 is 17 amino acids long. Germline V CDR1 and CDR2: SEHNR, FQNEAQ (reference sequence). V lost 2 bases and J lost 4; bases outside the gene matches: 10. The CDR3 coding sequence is TGTGCCAGCAGCTTATCCCGGGACAGGGGCTCCCTCTATGGCTACACCTTC. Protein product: CASSLSRDRGSLYGYTF.

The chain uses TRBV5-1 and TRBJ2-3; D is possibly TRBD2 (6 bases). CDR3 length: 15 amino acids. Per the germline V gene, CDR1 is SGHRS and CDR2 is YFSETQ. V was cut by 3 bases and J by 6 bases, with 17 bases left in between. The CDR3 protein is CASSSTWISGDTQYF. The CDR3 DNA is TGCGCCAGCAGCTCCACGTGGATTAGCGGTGATACGCAGTATTTT.

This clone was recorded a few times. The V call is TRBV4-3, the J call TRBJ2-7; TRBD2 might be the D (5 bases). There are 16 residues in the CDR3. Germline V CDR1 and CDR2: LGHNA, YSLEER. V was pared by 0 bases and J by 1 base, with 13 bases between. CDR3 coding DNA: TGCGCCAGCAGCCAAGATCTCGGGGAAAATTCCTACGAGCAGTACTTC. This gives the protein CASSQDLGENSYEQYF.

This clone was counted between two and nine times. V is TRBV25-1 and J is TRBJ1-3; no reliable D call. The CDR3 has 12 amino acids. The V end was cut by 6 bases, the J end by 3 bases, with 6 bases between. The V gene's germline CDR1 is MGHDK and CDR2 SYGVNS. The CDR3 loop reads CASRGDGNTIYF. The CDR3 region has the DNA TGTGCCAGCAGGGGCGATGGAAACACCATATATTTT.

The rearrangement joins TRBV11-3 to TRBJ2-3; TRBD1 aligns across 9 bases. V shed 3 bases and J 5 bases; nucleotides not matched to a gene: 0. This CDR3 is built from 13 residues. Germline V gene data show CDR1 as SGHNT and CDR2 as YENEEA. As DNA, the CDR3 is TGTGCCAGCAGCTTGGGACAGGGAGATACGCAGTATTTT. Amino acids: CASSLGQGDTQYF.

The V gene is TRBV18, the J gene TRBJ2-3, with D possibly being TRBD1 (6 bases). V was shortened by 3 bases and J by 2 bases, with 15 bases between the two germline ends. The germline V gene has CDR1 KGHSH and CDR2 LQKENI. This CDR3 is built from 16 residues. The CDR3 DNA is TGTGCCAGCTCACCGGGTTTGGACAGTTACACAGATACGCAGTATTTT. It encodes CASSPGLDSYTDTQYF.

This CDR3 reads CAGVRGREETQYF. Written as DNA, the CDR3 is TGTGCCGGGGTTCGCGGGAGAGAGGAGACCCAGTACTTC. The chain couples TRBV2 to TRBJ2-5; 7 bases align to TRBD2. V gave up 11 bases and J gave up 5 bases; unmatched junction bases: 11. Germline values: CDR1 SNHLY, CDR2 FYNNEI. CDR3 length: 13 residues.